These 29 T cell receptor beta chains share one sample of origin, sequenced in a study of cytomegalovirus exposure and HLA in healthy donors. A multiplex PCR was run with 60 Vbeta primers and 13 Jbeta primers. Profiled with immunoSEQ multiplex PCR; TCRdb holds only in-frame clones, not every one. The sample includes under 200,000 clones. The material sequenced was PBMCs. The receptors shown here come from a man aged 25 to 40 in good health and CMV-seronegative.

V is TRBV27 and J is TRBJ2-7; 9 nucleotides agree with TRBD1. V trimming: 5 bases; J trimming: 2 bases; junction bases outside the gene matches: 10. This CDR3 has 16 amino acids. Germline V lookup: CDR1 MNHEY, CDR2 SMNVEV (reference sequence). CDR3 sequence: CASSRTGEGSPYEQYF. The CDR3, as DNA: TGTGCCAGCAGTAGGACAGGGGAAGGATCCCCCTACGAGCAGTACTTC.

The chain recombines TRBV29-1 with TRBJ1-1, with 7 bases matching TRBD1. The germline CDR1 and CDR2 sequences are SQVTM and ANQGSEA. There are 16 residues in the CDR3. V shed 8 bases and J 2 bases; nucleotides not matched to a gene: 17. For the CDR3, the DNA is TGCAGCACAGGGGAATACCTAGGGGGCTTAAACACTGAAGCTTTCTTT. As protein: CSTGEYLGGLNTEAFF.

The V call is TRBV5-1, the J call TRBJ1-1; D may be TRBD1 (5 bases). CDR3 length: 13 amino acids. Trimming cost V 2 bases and J 11 bases, with 16 bases left between them. The germline CDR1 and CDR2 sequences are SGHRS and YFSETQ. The CDR3 loop reads CASSFGGEMMAFF. CDR3 sequence (DNA): TGCGCCAGCAGCTTCGGAGGGGAGATGATGGCTTTCTTT.

This chain joins TRBV6-6 and TRBJ1-1; no clear D gene. The V and J ends lost 5 bases and 1 base respectively, with 11 bases between them. CDR1 MNHNY and CDR2 SVGAGI come from the germline V gene (reference sequence). The CDR3 has 14 amino acids. The CDR3, as DNA: TGTGCCAGCAGTCCCCAGAGGGCGAACACTGAAGCTTTCTTT. Encoded protein: CASSPQRANTEAFF.

J is TRBJ1-2 and V is TRBV27; TRBD1 might be the D (5 bases). V was cut by 5 bases and J by 4 bases, with 14 bases left in between. CDR3 length: 14 amino acids. Germline V gene data show CDR1 as MNHEY and CDR2 as SMNVEV (reference sequence). The chain's CDR3 is CASSPKQEIYGYTF. CDR3 DNA: TGTGCCAGCAGTCCAAAACAGGAAATCTATGGCTACACCTTC.

The V and J genes are TRBV30 and TRBJ2-1, with D perhaps TRBD1 (6 bases). The CDR3 contains 15 residues. Trimming stripped 3 bases from V and 2 bases from J, with 14 bases between. Germline V lookup: CDR1 GTSNPN, CDR2 SVGIG (reference sequence). The CDR3 sequence is CAWRRGSITYNEQFF. The DNA of the CDR3 is TGTGCCTGGAGAAGGGGGTCAATTACCTACAATGAGCAGTTCTTC.

The chain links TRBV7-8 to TRBJ2-7; 7 positions agree with TRBD2. CDR3 length equals 11 residues. V trimming: 5 bases; J trimming: 10 bases; junction bases outside the gene matches: 5. CDR1 SGHVS and CDR2 FQNEAQ come from the germline V gene. The CDR3 here is CASSLRLAQYF. CDR3 nucleotides: TGTGCCAGCAGCCTAAGACTAGCTCAGTACTTC.

The J gene is TRBJ2-6, the V gene TRBV18; unclear D gene. The germline V and J ends were trimmed by 3 bases and 1 base, with 10 bases remaining between them. CDR1 and CDR2 from the germline V gene are KGHSH and LQKENI. The CDR3 is made up of 16 amino acids. Here the CDR3 DNA reads TGTGCCAGCTCACCCAATTGGGCATCTGGGGCCAACGTCCTGACTTTC. Protein sequence: CASSPNWASGANVLTF.

The chain links TRBV9 to TRBJ2-5; TRBD1 matches 7 bases. The CDR3 covers 14 residues. Losses at the gene ends were 3 bases for V and 5 bases for J; bases not matched to a gene: 7. CDR1 SGDLS and CDR2 YYNGEE come from the germline V gene. CDR3 nucleotides: TGTGCCAGCAGCGCCTCGACAGGGCCTGAGACCCAGTACTTC. Translation gives CASSASTGPETQYF.

The rearrangement joins TRBV10-1 to TRBJ1-6; D unresolved. The CDR3 spans 13 residues. Trimming removed 5 bases at V and 7 bases at J, with 9 bases between. The germline V gene encodes CDR1 WNHNN and CDR2 SYGVQD (reference sequence). CDR3 protein: CASSRTGNSPLHF. In DNA, the CDR3 is TGCGCCAGCAGTAGGACGGGGAATTCACCCCTCCACTTT.

The chain links TRBV19 to TRBJ1-5; D perhaps matches TRBD1 (5 bases). The germline gives CDR1 LNHDA, CDR2 SQIVND (reference sequence). The V gene lost 5 bases and the J gene lost 2 bases, with 13 bases spanning the gap. This CDR3 has 15 residues. This CDR3 reads CASSSFGGGNQPQHF. For the CDR3, the DNA is TGTGCCAGTAGTTCTTTCGGGGGAGGCAATCAGCCCCAGCATTTT. Filled out from reference TRBV19 and TRBJ1-5, the complete variable domain reads DGGITQSPKYLFRKEGQNVTLSCEQNLNHDAMYWYRQDPGQGLRLIYYSQIVNDFQKGDIAEGYSVSREKKESFPLTVTSAQKNPTAFYLCASSSFGGGNQPQHFGDGTRLSIL.

This sequence joins TRBV6-1 and TRBJ2-1, with 9 nucleotides matching TRBD2. Germline CDR1 is MNHNS and CDR2 is SASEGT. J was trimmed by 8 bases and V by 5 bases; bases with no gene match: 10. The CDR3 covers 15 residues. CDR3 sequence: CASSLKGLADDEQFF. DNA for the CDR3: TGTGCCAGCAGTCTCAAGGGACTAGCTGACGATGAGCAGTTCTTC.

V is TRBV7-8 and J is TRBJ2-5, with TRBD2 as a possible D gene (5 bases). The CDR3 is 16 residues long. The V end was cut by 3 bases, the J end by 1 base, with 15 bases between. CDR1 is SGHVS and CDR2 is FQNEAQ in the germline V gene. The CDR3 protein is CASSFSRVSVQETQYF. As DNA, the CDR3 is TGTGCCAGCAGCTTTTCGAGGGTCTCAGTCCAAGAGACCCAGTACTTC.

The chain is built from TRBV28 and TRBJ1-2; TRBD1 aligns across 8 bases. The J segment lost 1 base and the V segment lost 10 bases, leaving 5 bases of the junction unmatched. Germline CDR1 MDHEN, CDR2 SYDVKM. The CDR3 totals 13 residues. Here the CDR3 reads CANYDRGNYGYTF. For the CDR3, the DNA is TGTGCCAACTACGACAGGGGTAACTATGGCTACACCTTC.

The chain uses TRBV29-1 and TRBJ1-2; possibly TRBD1 for D (6 bases). The germline V gene encodes CDR1 SQVTM and CDR2 ANQGSEA. CDR3 length equals 12 residues. Trimming took off 4 bases at V and 4 bases at J, with 10 bases between the two ends. CDR3 loop: CSVADSPYGYTF. The DNA for the CDR3 is TGCAGCGTTGCGGACAGCCCCTATGGCTACACCTTC.

The gene calls are TRBV4-1 and TRBJ1-5, with D unclear. V was clipped by 0 bases and J by 0 bases, with 9 bases between them. Germline V lookup: CDR1 MGHRA, CDR2 YSYEKL. This CDR3 contains 16 residues. The CDR3 region has the DNA TGCGCCAGCAGCCAAGAAGAGTACCCTAGCAATCAGCCCCAGCATTTT. Its translation: CASSQEEYPSNQPQHF.

The chain links TRBV14 to TRBJ2-1, with 10 bases that match TRBD2. V gave up 1 base and J gave up 5 bases; unmatched junction bases: 17. This CDR3 is 20 amino acids long. Germline V lookup: CDR1 SGHDN, CDR2 FVKESK. CDR3 in amino acids: CASSQVSSGRRSTPHNEQFF. The CDR3 nucleotides are TGTGCCAGCAGCCAAGTTTCTAGCGGGAGACGATCTACCCCCCACAATGAGCAGTTCTTC.

This rearrangement joins TRBV11-2 to TRBJ1-4, with 9 bases identical to TRBD1. Looked up from germline, CDR1 is SGHAT and CDR2 is FQNNGV. The junction had 14 bases not matched to a gene; V was cut back by 2 bases and J by 4 bases. The CDR3 is 19 amino acids. Here the CDR3 reads CASSLPRDRVDWGNEKLFF. DNA of the CDR3: TGTGCCAGCAGCTTACCGCGGGACAGGGTAGATTGGGGTAATGAAAAACTGTTTTTT.

The V gene is TRBV4-3, the J gene TRBJ2-2; D might be TRBD2 (7 bases). This CDR3 contains 18 residues. V lost 0 bases to trimming and J lost 5 bases, with 19 bases between them. Germline V gives CDR1 LGHNA, CDR2 YSLEER. The CDR3 reads CASSQDVGGGLWTGELFF. CDR3 sequence (DNA): TGCGCCAGCAGCCAAGACGTGGGCGGGGGCCTATGGACCGGGGAGCTGTTTTTT.

The rearrangement links TRBV27 to TRBJ1-2; 7 bases match TRBD1. The CDR3 length is 15 residues. V dropped 5 bases and J dropped 8; count of bases not matched to a gene: 14. CDR1 is MNHEY, CDR2 SMNVEV, per germline (reference sequence). In DNA form, the CDR3 reads TGTGCCAGCAGTCCAAAGGGACAGCTGAGAAGGGGCTACACCTTC. Amino acid sequence: CASSPKGQLRRGYTF.

The chain employs TRBV5-1 and TRBJ2-3, with 9 bases aligning to TRBD2. The V gene's germline CDR1 is SGHRS and CDR2 YFSETQ. V gave up 0 bases and J gave up 1 base; unmatched junction bases: 3. This CDR3 comprises 16 residues. CDR3 DNA: TGCGCCAGCAGCTTGGTGGCTAGCGGGGGCACAGATACGCAGTATTTT. This sequence encodes CASSLVASGGTDTQYF.

The chain recombines TRBV5-6 with TRBJ1-3; the match to TRBD1 covers 7 bases. Per the germline V gene, CDR1 is SGHDT and CDR2 is YYEEEE. The V segment lost 5 bases and the J segment 1 base; nucleotides outside the gene matches: 3. The CDR3 is 14 amino acids. CDR3 sequence (DNA): TGTGCCAGCAGGGGCAGGGGGTCTGGAAACACCATATATTTT. This sequence encodes CASRGRGSGNTIYF. Complete variable domain (other parts from reference TRBV5-6 and TRBJ1-3): DAGVTQSPTHLIKTRGQQVTLRCSPKSGHDTVSWYQQALGQGPQFIFQYYEEEERQRGNFPDRFSGHQFPNYSSELNVNALLLGDSALYLCASRGRGSGNTIYFGEGSWLTVV.

V is TRBV4-3 and J is TRBJ2-1; 7 bases match TRBD1. This CDR3 has 13 residues. With V trimmed by 1 base and J by 10 bases, 4 bases remained unmatched. The germline gives CDR1 LGHNA, CDR2 YSLEER. CDR3 DNA: TGCGCCAGCAGCCAAGGACAGGGCCACGAGCAGTTCTTC. This codes for CASSQGQGHEQFF.

The chain is built from TRBV18 and TRBJ1-3; 9 nucleotides match TRBD1. V trimming: 0 bases; J trimming: 0 bases; junction bases outside the gene matches: 3. CDR3 length equals 17 residues. Germline-derived CDR1 and CDR2 are KGHSH and LQKENI. CDR3 amino acids: CASSPPLTGGSGNTIYF. The CDR3 DNA is TGTGCCAGCTCACCACCGTTGACAGGGGGCTCTGGAAACACCATATATTTT.

With respect to this clone: Relative to the germline gene, one junction end is altered; a read error may explain this. The chain has TRBV18 and TRBJ2-7, with TRBD2 as a possible D gene (6 bases). Germline CDR1 KGHSH, CDR2 LQKENI. The CDR3 runs to 15 residues. CDR3 sequence reads: CASPPPGRSSYEQYF. The CDR3, as DNA: TGTGCCAGCCCACCACCTGGGAGGAGCTCCTACGAGCAGTACTTC.

V and J are TRBV19 and TRBJ1-1, with 7 bases matching TRBD1. This CDR3 spans 13 amino acids. After removal of 5 bases from V and 6 bases from J, the junction contained 6 bases not matched to a gene. The germline gives CDR1 LNHDA, CDR2 SQIVND (reference sequence). The CDR3 nucleotides read TGTGCCAGTAGTGTTGACAGGGTGGCTGAAGCTTTCTTT. Amino acids: CASSVDRVAEAFF.

The V call is TRBV7-9, the J call TRBJ2-7, with TRBD2 matching over 11 bases. This CDR3 spans 14 amino acids. The J segment lost 5 bases and the V segment lost 1 base, leaving 1 base of the junction unmatched. CDR1 is SEHNR and CDR2 is FQNEAQ in the germline V gene (reference sequence). The CDR3 DNA is TGTGCCAGCAGCTTAGAGACTAGCGGGAACGAGCAGTACTTC. Translation gives CASSLETSGNEQYF.

V is TRBV6-5 and J is TRBJ2-7, with D perhaps matching TRBD1 (6 bases). The germline V gene encodes CDR1 MNHEY and CDR2 SVGAGI. The CDR3 spans 16 residues. V was trimmed by 2 bases and J by 11 bases, leaving 25 bases between them. DNA of the CDR3: TGTGCCAGCAGTTACGCTACGACAGGCGCCTCCTGGGTGAAGTACTTC. Amino acid sequence: CASSYATTGASWVKYF.

The chain couples TRBV10-3 to TRBJ2-5, with D maybe TRBD1 (6 bases). CDR3 size: 13 residues. CDR1 and CDR2 (germline): ENHRY, SYGVKD. Trimming took 5 bases from V and 11 from J, leaving 18 bases between them. In DNA form, the CDR3 reads TGTGCCATCAGTACCGTGGGGGCTGGGGAGCAGTACTTC. This codes for CAISTVGAGEQYF.